These 10 T cell receptor beta chains share one sample of origin, sequenced in a study of cytomegalovirus exposure and HLA in healthy donors. The primer mix had 60 Vbeta and 13 Jbeta primers. Data came from immunoSEQ multiplex PCR; TCRdb stores just in-frame clones and leaves some out. This sample has 110,000 to 150,000 clones, with approximately 70% found just once. Sample: PBMCs. The receptors were gathered from a human donor in good health.

For the CDR3, the DNA is TGTGCCAGCAGCGTAGACCCAGCGGGGTCTTACGAGCAGTACTTC. Translation: CASSVDPAGSYEQYF. The chain employs TRBV9 and TRBJ2-7, with 7 bases that match TRBD2. The length of the CDR3 is 15 residues. Germline loops: CDR1 SGDLS, CDR2 YYNGEE. V shed 0 bases and J 4 bases; nucleotides not matched to a gene: 7.

The chain couples TRBV4-1 to TRBJ2-7; 13 positions agree with TRBD2. With 4 bases clipped from V and 1 base from J, the junction kept 4 bases outside the gene matches. Germline CDR1 is MGHRA and CDR2 is YSYEKL. This CDR3 has 16 amino acids. The CDR3 is CASSLRTSGGSYEQYF. CDR3 DNA: TGCGCCAGCAGCCTCCGGACTAGCGGGGGTTCCTACGAGCAGTACTTC.

This clone was observed a single time. The CDR3 region is CASSVGASGGGRYF. The DNA of the CDR3 is TGTGCCAGCAGCGTAGGAGCTAGCGGGGGAGGTCGGTACTTC. The genes are TRBV9 and TRBJ2-4; 10 nucleotides line up with TRBD2. The junction had 9 bases not matched to a gene; V was cut back by 0 bases and J by 15 bases. Per germline, CDR1 SGDLS and CDR2 YYNGEE. This CDR3 region has 14 residues.

The table lists this clone with a few counts. The chain links TRBV6-1 to TRBJ2-5; weak D call: TRBD2 (5 bases). The CDR3 length is 13 residues. Germline CDR1 and CDR2: MNHNS and SASEGT. V was trimmed by 7 bases and J by 11 bases, leaving 20 bases between them. The CDR3 bases are TGTGCCAGCAACTTACGGTCTACTAGTGAGCAGTACTTC. Its translation is CASNLRSTSEQYF.

The CDR3 region is CASSSRGGANVLTF. Here the CDR3 DNA reads TGTGCCAGCAGCTCCCGAGGGGGGGCCAACGTCCTGACTTTC. The chain is built from TRBV11-2 and TRBJ2-6, with D perhaps matching TRBD2 (5 bases). The CDR3 consists of 14 residues. The ends were cut back, 4 bases at V and 4 bases at J, with 8 bases in the middle. CDR1 is SGHAT, CDR2 FQNNGV, per germline.

The chain joins TRBV5-1 to TRBJ2-1; the D gene is possibly TRBD2 (6 bases). Germline V CDR1 and CDR2: SGHRS, YFSETQ. The V end was cut by 1 base, the J end by 8 bases, with 10 bases between. The CDR3 extends over 13 amino acids. The DNA for the CDR3 is TGCGCCAGCAGCTTGAGGAGGAGGGATGAGCAGTTCTTC. Its translation is CASSLRRRDEQFF.

The chain couples TRBV5-4 to TRBJ2-6; TRBD1 matches at 8 bases. CDR1 is SGHNT, CDR2 YYREEE, per germline (reference sequence). The CDR3 is made up of 17 amino acids. The trim removed 2 bases at V and 3 bases at J, leaving 7 bases unmatched. The CDR3 region has the DNA TGTGCCAGCAGCTTAGGGCAGGGGGCCTTTGGGGCCAACGTCCTGACTTTC. It is translated as CASSLGQGAFGANVLTF.

The J gene is TRBJ2-5, the V gene TRBV11-3; the match to TRBD2 covers 7 bases. From germline, CDR1 is SGHNT and CDR2 YENEEA. V lost 4 bases, J lost 4 bases, and 3 bases stayed unmatched. The CDR3 has 13 amino acids. The CDR3 protein is CASSYGGGETQYF. The CDR3 DNA reads TGTGCCAGCAGCTATGGGGGGGGAGAGACCCAGTACTTC.

The chain employs TRBV28 and TRBJ2-5; 7 bases align to TRBD2. From germline, CDR1 is MDHEN and CDR2 SYDVKM. CDR3 size: 13 residues. Trimming at V came to 11 bases and at J to 0 bases, leaving 6 bases not matched to a gene. CDR3 DNA: TGTGCCGGGGCTGGGGGGGACCAAGAGACCCAGTACTTC. This sequence encodes CAGAGGDQETQYF.

The gene calls are TRBV11-2 and TRBJ1-2; D remains ambiguous. The CDR3 spans 15 residues. V shed 5 bases and J shed 8 bases, with 21 bases lying between them. Germline CDR1 reads SGHAT; CDR2 reads FQNNGV. The CDR3 is CASSRLSAQVQGYTF. CDR3 in DNA: TGTGCCAGCAGCCGCCTCTCAGCCCAGGTACAAGGCTACACCTTC.